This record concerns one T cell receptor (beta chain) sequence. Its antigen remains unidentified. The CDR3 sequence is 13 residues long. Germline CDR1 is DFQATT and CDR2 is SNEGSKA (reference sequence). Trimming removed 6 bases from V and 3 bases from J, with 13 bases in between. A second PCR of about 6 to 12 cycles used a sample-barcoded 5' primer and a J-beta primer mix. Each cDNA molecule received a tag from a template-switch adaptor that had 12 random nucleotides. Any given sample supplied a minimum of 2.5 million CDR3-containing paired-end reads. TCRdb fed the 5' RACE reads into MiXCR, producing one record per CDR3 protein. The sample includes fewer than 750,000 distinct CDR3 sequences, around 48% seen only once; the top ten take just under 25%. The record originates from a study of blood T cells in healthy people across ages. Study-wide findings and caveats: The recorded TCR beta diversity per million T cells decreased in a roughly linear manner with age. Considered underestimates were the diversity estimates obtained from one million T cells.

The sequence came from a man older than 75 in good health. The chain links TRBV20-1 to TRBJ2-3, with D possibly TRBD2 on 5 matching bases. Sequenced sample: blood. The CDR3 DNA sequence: TGCAGTGCCTTGATACTAGGAACAGATACGCAGTATTTT. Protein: CSALILGTDTQYF.